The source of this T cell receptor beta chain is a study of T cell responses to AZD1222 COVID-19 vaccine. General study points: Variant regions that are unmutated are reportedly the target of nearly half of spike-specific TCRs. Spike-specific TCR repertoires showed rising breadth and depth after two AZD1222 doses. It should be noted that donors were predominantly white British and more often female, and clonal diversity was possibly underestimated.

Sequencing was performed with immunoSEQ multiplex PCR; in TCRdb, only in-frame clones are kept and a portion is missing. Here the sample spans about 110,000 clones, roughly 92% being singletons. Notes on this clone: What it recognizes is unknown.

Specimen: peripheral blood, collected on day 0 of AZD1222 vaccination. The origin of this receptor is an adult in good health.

The CDR3 is CASSIDHRGSNEQYF. In DNA, the CDR3 is TGTGCCAGTAGTATAGATCACAGGGGGAGCAACGAGCAGTACTTC. The chain uses TRBV19 and TRBJ2-7, with TRBD1 matching 8 bases. The CDR3 has 15 amino acids. Germline V gene sequence: CDR1 LNHDA, CDR2 SQIVND (reference sequence). V shed 0 bases and J 5 bases; nucleotides not matched to a gene: 6. The full variable domain, completed using reference TRBV19 and TRBJ2-7, is DGGITQSPKYLFRKEGQNVTLSCEQNLNHDAMYWYRQDPGQGLRLIYYSQIVNDFQKGDIAEGYSVSREKKESFPLTVTSAQKNPTAFYLCASSIDHRGSNEQYFGPGTRLTVT.